This T cell receptor (beta chain) was recovered during a study of blood T cell repertoires in COVID-19. TCRdb keeps only in-frame clones here, not all; method: immunoSEQ multiplex PCR. The sample yields tens of thousands of clones, 70% to 90% seen once. This TCR was recovered from a man over 45 in a cohort sampled during active COVID-19. The sequencing input was peripheral blood.

The CDR3 nucleotides are TGTGCCAGCAGAAGGACTAGCGGGACAGATACGCAGTATTTT. Its protein product is CASRRTSGTDTQYF. The gene calls are TRBV6-4 and TRBJ2-3; TRBD2 matches 11 bases. CDR1 is MRHNA and CDR2 is SNTAGT in the germline V gene. The CDR3 loop spans 14 amino acids. Losses at the gene ends were 6 bases for V and 3 bases for J; bases not matched to a gene: 2.